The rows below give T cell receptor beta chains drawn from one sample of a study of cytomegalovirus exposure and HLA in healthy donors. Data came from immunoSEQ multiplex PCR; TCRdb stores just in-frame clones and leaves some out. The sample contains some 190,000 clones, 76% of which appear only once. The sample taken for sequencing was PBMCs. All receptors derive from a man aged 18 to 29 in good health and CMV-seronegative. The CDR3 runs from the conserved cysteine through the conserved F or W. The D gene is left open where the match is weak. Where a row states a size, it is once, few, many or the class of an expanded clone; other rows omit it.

CDR3 DNA: TGTGCCAGCAGCCAAGCTGCGGCGGCACTTTACAATGAGCAGTTCTTC
CDR3 protein: CASSQAAAALYNEQFF
V gene: TRBV4-2
clone size: NA
D gene: NA
J gene: TRBJ2-1

CDR3 DNA: TGTGCCTGGAAACGACAATCGAACACTGAAGCTTTCTTT
CDR3 protein: CAWKRQSNTEAFF
V gene: TRBV30
clone size: NA
D gene: NA
J gene: TRBJ1-1

CDR3 DNA: TGTGCCAGCAGCTTGGTTCAGGGAGGAATAACCCACAATGAGCAGTTCTTC
CDR3 protein: CASSLVQGGITHNEQFF
V gene: TRBV5-6
clone size: NA
D gene: NA
J gene: TRBJ2-1

CDR3 DNA: TGCGCCAGCAGCCAAGATCGAAGCGGGGGAAACATTCAGTACTTC
CDR3 protein: CASSQDRSGGNIQYF
V gene: TRBV4-1
clone size: NA
D gene: TRBD2
J gene: TRBJ2-4

CDR3 DNA: TGTGCCAGCAGTTCAGGGCCAGATACGCAGTATTTT
CDR3 protein: CASSSGPDTQYF
V gene: TRBV28
clone size: NA
D gene: NA
J gene: TRBJ2-3

CDR3 DNA: TGCGCCAGCAGCCCCCTGTCCCCCCAAGAGACCCAGTACTTC
CDR3 protein: CASSPLSPQETQYF
V gene: TRBV5-1
clone size: NA
D gene: NA
J gene: TRBJ2-5

CDR3 DNA: TGCGCCAGCAGCCCCAGTCCCTCTTCCTCCTACGAGCAGTACTTC
CDR3 protein: CASSPSPSSSYEQYF
V gene: TRBV5-1
clone size: NA
D gene: NA
J gene: TRBJ2-7

CDR3 DNA: TGTGCCAGCAGCTTAGGTCAAGGACTTCAGGGGAGCGACGAGCAGTACTTC
CDR3 protein: CASSLGQGLQGSDEQYF
V gene: TRBV7-9
clone size: once
D gene: NA
J gene: TRBJ2-7

CDR3 DNA: TGTGCCAGCAGCTTGGGGTCCGCAGATCGCAGTGAGCAGTTCTTC
CDR3 protein: CASSLGSADRSEQFF
V gene: TRBV5-5
clone size: NA
D gene: NA
J gene: TRBJ2-1

CDR3 DNA: TGTGCCAGCAGCTTAGTACAGGGGGCCGGGCAGCCCCAGCATTTT
CDR3 protein: CASSLVQGAGQPQHF
V gene: TRBV7-8
clone size: once
D gene: TRBD1
J gene: TRBJ1-5

CDR3 DNA: TGTGCCAGCAGTGCTGGGACTAGCGTTACCTACGAGCAGTACTTC
CDR3 protein: CASSAGTSVTYEQYF
V gene: TRBV6-1
clone size: NA
D gene: TRBD2
J gene: TRBJ2-7

CDR3 DNA: TGTGCCAGCAGCTTTCAGGGAACTGAAGCTTTCTTT
CDR3 protein: CASSFQGTEAFF
V gene: TRBV7-9
clone size: medium-sized
D gene: NA
J gene: TRBJ1-1

CDR3 DNA: TGTGCCAGCAGCTCCGGCGGGGCGTCGGATACGCAGTATTTT
CDR3 protein: CASSSGGASDTQYF
V gene: TRBV5-6
clone size: NA
D gene: NA
J gene: TRBJ2-3

CDR3 DNA: TGTGCCAGCAGTGCGCTCTGGTGGGGCGGCTACACCTTC
CDR3 protein: CASSALWWGGYTF
V gene: TRBV28
clone size: NA
D gene: NA
J gene: TRBJ1-2

CDR3 DNA: TGTGCCAGCAGCACCTACGGAGGTGAGCAGTTCTTC
CDR3 protein: CASSTYGGEQFF
V gene: TRBV9
clone size: few
D gene: NA
J gene: TRBJ2-1

CDR3 DNA: TGTGCCAGCAGCGGGACGGGGGGCAGGGGACAGGATCAGCCCCAGCATTTT
CDR3 protein: CASSGTGGRGQDQPQHF
V gene: TRBV28
clone size: NA
D gene: TRBD1
J gene: TRBJ1-5

CDR3 DNA: TGTGCCAGCAGCGGCGAGAAACTGTTTTTT
CDR3 protein: CASSGEKLFF
V gene: TRBV9
clone size: NA
D gene: NA
J gene: TRBJ1-4

CDR3 DNA: TGTGCCAGTAGTATTGTAGTCAGGGCTCGGCTAAGACGGAGCAATGAGCAGTTCTTC
CDR3 protein: CASSIVVRARLRRSNEQFF
V gene: TRBV19
clone size: NA
D gene: NA
J gene: TRBJ2-1

CDR3 DNA: TGTGCCAGCAGTGCACCCACAGGGGGCCGCAATGAAAAACTGTTTTTT
CDR3 protein: CASSAPTGGRNEKLFF
V gene: TRBV6-1
clone size: NA
D gene: TRBD1
J gene: TRBJ1-4

CDR3 DNA: TGTGCCAGCAGAACAGGGCTGAACACTGAAGCTTTCTTT
CDR3 protein: CASRTGLNTEAFF
V gene: TRBV27
clone size: NA
D gene: NA
J gene: TRBJ1-1

CDR3 DNA: TGTGCCAGCACCTCACTGGTTGAAGCTTTCTTT
CDR3 protein: CASTSLVEAFF
V gene: TRBV28
clone size: NA
D gene: NA
J gene: TRBJ1-1

CDR3 DNA: TGTGCCAGCTCAAATGAGGGACAGGCTAACTATGGCTACACCTTC
CDR3 protein: CASSNEGQANYGYTF
V gene: TRBV18
clone size: few
D gene: TRBD1
J gene: TRBJ1-2

CDR3 DNA: TGTGCCAGCAGTGAAGGGCAGGGGGCGGGAAATGAGCAGTTCTTC
CDR3 protein: CASSEGQGAGNEQFF
V gene: TRBV25-1
clone size: NA
D gene: TRBD1
J gene: TRBJ2-1

CDR3 DNA: TGTGCCAGCAGTGCCCCGGGAGGGACGTCTGGAAACACCATATATTTT
CDR3 protein: CASSAPGGTSGNTIYF
V gene: TRBV28
clone size: NA
D gene: NA
J gene: TRBJ1-3

CDR3 DNA: TGTGCCAGCAGCGCCGACAGGAGCGCGCGAAATGAGCAGTTCTTC
CDR3 protein: CASSADRSARNEQFF
V gene: TRBV9
clone size: NA
D gene: NA
J gene: TRBJ2-1

CDR3 DNA: TGTGCCAGCAGCACTGGACAGGGCGGGGATGAGCAGTTCTTC
CDR3 protein: CASSTGQGGDEQFF
V gene: TRBV13
clone size: NA
D gene: TRBD1
J gene: TRBJ2-1

CDR3 DNA: TGTGCCTCCAGGGGGCCTGGGGGGAACACTGAAGCTTTCTTT
CDR3 protein: CASRGPGGNTEAFF
V gene: TRBV6-4
clone size: NA
D gene: TRBD1
J gene: TRBJ1-1

CDR3 DNA: TGTGCCAGCAGTTTAGCGGGACCAGATCTGTACTTC
CDR3 protein: CASSLAGPDLYF
V gene: TRBV6-5
clone size: once
D gene: TRBD2
J gene: TRBJ2-7

CDR3 DNA: TGTGCCAGCAGACCCATACTGGGTCGGGGGACAGATACGCAGTATTTT
CDR3 protein: CASRPILGRGTDTQYF
V gene: TRBV2
clone size: NA
D gene: NA
J gene: TRBJ2-3

CDR3 DNA: TGTGCCAGCGGCCAGGCCACCTACGAGCAGTACTTC
CDR3 protein: CASGQATYEQYF
V gene: TRBV27
clone size: NA
D gene: NA
J gene: TRBJ2-7

CDR3 DNA: TGCGCCAGCAGCCAAGTACGTAGCCCCAATCAGCCCCAGCATTTT
CDR3 protein: CASSQVRSPNQPQHF
V gene: TRBV4-1
clone size: NA
D gene: NA
J gene: TRBJ1-5

CDR3 DNA: TGTGCCAGCAGTGGCAGCGGGAGTGGTCCCTACGAGCAGTACTTC
CDR3 protein: CASSGSGSGPYEQYF
V gene: TRBV11-2
clone size: NA
D gene: TRBD2
J gene: TRBJ2-7

CDR3 DNA: TGTGCCAGCAGCTTGGCTAGCGGGAGTGGAGGGGAGCTGTTTTTT
CDR3 protein: CASSLASGSGGELFF
V gene: TRBV11-2
clone size: NA
D gene: TRBD2
J gene: TRBJ2-2

CDR3 DNA: TGTGCCAGCAGTCCTAAATACAATGAGCAGTTCTTC
CDR3 protein: CASSPKYNEQFF
V gene: TRBV27
clone size: NA
D gene: NA
J gene: TRBJ2-1

CDR3 DNA: TGTGCCAGCAGTGAGCAGGTCTATGGGGGCTACACCTTC
CDR3 protein: CASSEQVYGGYTF
V gene: TRBV2
clone size: NA
D gene: NA
J gene: TRBJ1-2

CDR3 DNA: TGTGCCTGGGGACAGGAGCAAGAGACCCAGTACTTC
CDR3 protein: CAWGQEQETQYF
V gene: TRBV30
clone size: NA
D gene: TRBD1
J gene: TRBJ2-5

CDR3 DNA: TGTGCCAGCTCACCACGATTAACAGGAGCGAGCTCTGGAAACACCATATATTTT
CDR3 protein: CASSPRLTGASSGNTIYF
V gene: TRBV18
clone size: NA
D gene: NA
J gene: TRBJ1-3

CDR3 DNA: TGTGCCAGTACCGCTCTTGGGGGGGCACGAGAGACCCAGTACTTC
CDR3 protein: CASTALGGARETQYF
V gene: TRBV19
clone size: NA
D gene: NA
J gene: TRBJ2-5

CDR3 DNA: TGCGCCAGCAGCCAGGGACAGGGTGTCACTGAAGCTTTCTTT
CDR3 protein: CASSQGQGVTEAFF
V gene: TRBV4-1
clone size: NA
D gene: TRBD1
J gene: TRBJ1-1

CDR3 DNA: TGTGCCTCGACAGGCCGATATTTCTATGGCTACACCTTC
CDR3 protein: CASTGRYFYGYTF
V gene: TRBV7-9
clone size: NA
D gene: NA
J gene: TRBJ1-2

CDR3 DNA: TGCGCCAGCAGCCAAGAGAGCCTGGCAGATACGCAGTATTTT
CDR3 protein: CASSQESLADTQYF
V gene: TRBV4-1
clone size: NA
D gene: NA
J gene: TRBJ2-3

CDR3 DNA: TGTGCCAGCACCCGGGGATTTACGGGAAACTATGGCTACACCTTC
CDR3 protein: CASTRGFTGNYGYTF
V gene: TRBV28
clone size: NA
D gene: NA
J gene: TRBJ1-2

CDR3 DNA: TGCGCCAGCTCCGGGTGGGATAGCGGATACGAGCAGTACTTC
CDR3 protein: CASSGWDSGYEQYF
V gene: TRBV10-2
clone size: NA
D gene: NA
J gene: TRBJ2-7

CDR3 DNA: TGTGCCGCGATACCTAAACGGTCGGGACAGGGGGCTTCTCGATGGCGCGAGCAGTACTTC
CDR3 protein: CAAIPKRSGQGASRWREQYF
V gene: TRBV7-6
clone size: NA
D gene: TRBD1
J gene: TRBJ2-7

CDR3 DNA: TGTGCCTGGAGCCCCCAGGGCTATGGCAATCAGCCCCAGCATTTT
CDR3 protein: CAWSPQGYGNQPQHF
V gene: TRBV30
clone size: NA
D gene: NA
J gene: TRBJ1-5

CDR3 DNA: TGTGCCAGCAGCGTTCGCGGGGCGAGCTCCTACAATGAGCAGTTCTTC
CDR3 protein: CASSVRGASSYNEQFF
V gene: TRBV9
clone size: NA
D gene: NA
J gene: TRBJ2-1

CDR3 DNA: TGTGCCAGCAGACGAGGCCGTAGTAATTCACCCCTCCACTTT
CDR3 protein: CASRRGRSNSPLHF
V gene: TRBV14
clone size: once
D gene: NA
J gene: TRBJ1-6

CDR3 DNA: TGTGCCAGCAGTGAACGCAGGGTTGGGGAAAAACTGTTTTTT
CDR3 protein: CASSERRVGEKLFF
V gene: TRBV6-1
clone size: NA
D gene: NA
J gene: TRBJ1-4

CDR3 DNA: TGTGCCAGCAGTTGGGGGGGATCCGGGTCCGAGCAGTACTTC
CDR3 protein: CASSWGGSGSEQYF
V gene: TRBV28
clone size: NA
D gene: TRBD2
J gene: TRBJ2-7